This T cell receptor (beta chain) was sequenced during a study of STAT5B mutations in CD4+ large granular lymphocyte leukemia. Per the study methods: A productive frequency of 2.59 x 10-5 was the lowest detectable. Libraries were prepared by immunoSEQ multiplex PCR; TCRdb keeps only in-frame clonotypes and omits some of them. That table is the source of V, J and clone size, and D and trimming were worked out from the DNA. The table has tens of thousands of clones, around four fifths seen once. Trimming removed 6 bases at V and 4 bases at J, with 16 bases between. CDR1 and CDR2 (germline): KGHSH, LQKENI. The CDR3 runs 16 residues.

The J gene is TRBJ2-6, the V gene TRBV18; possible D gene TRBD2, 7 bases. The material sequenced was CD4+ T cells from blood buffy coats. The source is a human donor in good health. In DNA form, the CDR3 reads TGTGCCAGCTCCCTCTCGGGGGGCTTGGGGGCCAACGTCCTGACTTTC. Residues: CASSLSGGLGANVLTF.